This TCR beta chain came from a study of T-cell memory formation after mild COVID-19. The sample holds a few counts of this clonotype. A single record per CDR3 protein comes from TCRdb applying MiXCR to the 5' RACE reads. The data show about 310,000 distinct CDR3 sequences, 15% seen once. The V gene lost 0 bases and the J gene lost 4 bases, with 15 bases spanning the gap. The CDR3 extends over 15 amino acids. The germline V gene has CDR1 DFQATT and CDR2 SNEGSKA (reference sequence). This clonotype originated in a young man who had mild COVID-19 (a few samples of this study predate the infection). Cell type and time point are not known. The rearrangement uses TRBV20-1 and TRBJ1-1; D is perhaps TRBD1 (5 bases). Material for sequencing was PBMCs or a T cell subset sorted from them (not recorded which). The CDR3 here is CSARDKGLRSTEAFF. Written as DNA, the CDR3 is TGCAGTGCTAGAGATAAGGGGCTTCGGAGCACTGAAGCTTTCTTT.